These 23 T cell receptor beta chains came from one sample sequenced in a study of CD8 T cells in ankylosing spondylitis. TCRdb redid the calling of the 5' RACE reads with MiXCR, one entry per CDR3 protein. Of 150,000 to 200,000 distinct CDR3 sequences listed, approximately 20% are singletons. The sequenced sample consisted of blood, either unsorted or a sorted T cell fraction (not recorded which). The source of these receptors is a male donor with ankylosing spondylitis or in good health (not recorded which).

CDR3 sequence (DNA): TGTGCCAGCAGCCAGGGACTAGCGGGAAATGAGCAGTTCTTC. This encodes CASSQGLAGNEQFF. The chain uses TRBV3-1 and TRBJ2-1; 13 bases are a match to TRBD2. This CDR3 has 14 amino acids. CDR1 and CDR2 from the germline V gene are LGHDT and YNNKEL (reference sequence). V trimming: 3 bases; J trimming: 7 bases; junction bases outside the gene matches: 0.

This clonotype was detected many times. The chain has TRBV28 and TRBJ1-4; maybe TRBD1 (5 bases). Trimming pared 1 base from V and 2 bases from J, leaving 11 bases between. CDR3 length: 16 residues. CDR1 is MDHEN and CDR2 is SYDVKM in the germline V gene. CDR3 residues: CASSLSMGGTNEKLFF. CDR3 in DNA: TGTGCCAGCAGTTTATCAATGGGGGGGACTAATGAAAAACTGTTTTTT.

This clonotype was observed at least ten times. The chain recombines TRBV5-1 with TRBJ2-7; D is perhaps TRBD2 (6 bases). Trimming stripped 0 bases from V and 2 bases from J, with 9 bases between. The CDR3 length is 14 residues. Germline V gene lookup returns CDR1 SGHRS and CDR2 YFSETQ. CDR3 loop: CASSLGLEPYEQYF. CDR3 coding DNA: TGCGCCAGCAGCTTGGGACTAGAGCCCTACGAGCAGTACTTC.

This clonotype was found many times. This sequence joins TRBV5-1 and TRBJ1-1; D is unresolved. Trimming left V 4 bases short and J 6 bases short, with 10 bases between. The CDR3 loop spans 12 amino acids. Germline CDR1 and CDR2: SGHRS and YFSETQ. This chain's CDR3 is CASSSAGAEAFF. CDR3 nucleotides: TGCGCCAGCAGCAGCGCGGGCGCTGAAGCTTTCTTT. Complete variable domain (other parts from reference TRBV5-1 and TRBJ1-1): KAGVTQTPRYLIKTRGQQVTLSCSPISGHRSVSWYQQTPGQGLQFLFEYFSETQRNKGNFPGRFSGRQFSNSRSEMNVSTLELGDSALYLCASSSAGAEAFFGQGTRLTVV.

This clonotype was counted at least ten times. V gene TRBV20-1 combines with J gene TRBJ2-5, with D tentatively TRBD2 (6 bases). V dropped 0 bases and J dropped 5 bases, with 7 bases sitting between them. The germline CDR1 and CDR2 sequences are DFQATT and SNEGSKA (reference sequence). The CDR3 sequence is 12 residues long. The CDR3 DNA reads TGCAGTGCTAGAGATCGGGGGGAGACCCAGTACTTC. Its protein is CSARDRGETQYF.

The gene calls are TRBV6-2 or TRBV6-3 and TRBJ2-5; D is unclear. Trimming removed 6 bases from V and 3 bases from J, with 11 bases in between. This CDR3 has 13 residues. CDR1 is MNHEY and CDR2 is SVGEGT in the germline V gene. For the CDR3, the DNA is TGTGCCAGCAGGGAAGGTAGGGAAGAGACCCAGTACTTC. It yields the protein CASREGREETQYF.

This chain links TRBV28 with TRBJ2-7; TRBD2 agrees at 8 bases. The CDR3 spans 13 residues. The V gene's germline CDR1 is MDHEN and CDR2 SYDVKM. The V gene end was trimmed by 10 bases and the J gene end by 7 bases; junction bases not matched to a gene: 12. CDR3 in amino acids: CATMRKAGVEQYF. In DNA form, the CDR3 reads TGTGCCACCATGAGGAAAGCGGGAGTAGAGCAGTACTTC.

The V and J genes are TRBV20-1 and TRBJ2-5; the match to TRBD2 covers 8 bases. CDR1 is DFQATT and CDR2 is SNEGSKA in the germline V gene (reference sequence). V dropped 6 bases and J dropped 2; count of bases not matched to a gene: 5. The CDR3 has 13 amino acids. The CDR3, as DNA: TGCAGTGCCAAAGGGACTAGACAAGAGACCCAGTACTTC. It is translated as CSAKGTRQETQYF.

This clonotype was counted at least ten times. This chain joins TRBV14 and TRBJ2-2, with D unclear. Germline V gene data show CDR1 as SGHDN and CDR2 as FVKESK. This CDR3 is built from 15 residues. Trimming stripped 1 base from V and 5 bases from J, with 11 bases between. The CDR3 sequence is CASSQGNPPTGELFF. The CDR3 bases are TGTGCCAGCAGCCAAGGAAATCCCCCTACCGGGGAGCTGTTTTTT.

In DNA form, the CDR3 reads TGTGCCAGCAGTTTCCTGGGACTAGCGGGAGTAGGGAACACCGGGGAGCTGTTTTTT. It codes for CASSFLGLAGVGNTGELFF. The chain is built from TRBV28 and TRBJ2-2; 14 nucleotides align to TRBD2. The CDR3 spans 19 residues. V trimming: 3 bases; J trimming: 1 base; junction bases outside the gene matches: 7. Germline CDR1 is MDHEN and CDR2 is SYDVKM.

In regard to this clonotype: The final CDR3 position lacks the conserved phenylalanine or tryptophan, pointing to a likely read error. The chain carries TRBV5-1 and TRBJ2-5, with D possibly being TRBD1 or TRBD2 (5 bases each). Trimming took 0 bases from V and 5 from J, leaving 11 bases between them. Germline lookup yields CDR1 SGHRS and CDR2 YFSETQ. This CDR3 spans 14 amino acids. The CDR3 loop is CASSLGDRGETQYY. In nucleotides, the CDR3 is TGCGCCAGCAGCTTGGGAGACAGAGGGGAGACCCAGTACTAC.

The CDR3 DNA reads as TGTGCCAGCAGCCGGCTTTCGGCGGGAGGGCCCTACGAGCAGTACTTC. This codes for CASSRLSAGGPYEQYF. The V call is TRBV7-2, the J call TRBJ2-7, with TRBD2 matching 9 bases. The length of the CDR3 is 16 residues. The germline CDR1 and CDR2 sequences are SGHTA and FQGNSA. With V trimmed by 5 bases and J by 2 bases, 10 bases remained unmatched. The variable domain in full, with the rest retrieved from reference TRBV7-2 and TRBJ2-7, is GAGVSQSPSNKVTEKGKDVELRCDPISGHTALYWYRQSLGQGLEFLIYFQGNSAPDKSGLPSDRFSAERTGGSVSTLTIQRTQQEDSAVYLCASSRLSAGGPYEQYFGPGTRLTVT.

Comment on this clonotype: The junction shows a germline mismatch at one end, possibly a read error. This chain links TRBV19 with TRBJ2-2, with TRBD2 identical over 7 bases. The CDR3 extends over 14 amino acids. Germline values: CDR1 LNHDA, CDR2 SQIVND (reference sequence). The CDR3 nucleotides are TGTGCCACTAGTAGGACTAGTGGAACCGGGGAGCTGTTTTTT. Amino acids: CATSRTSGTGELFF. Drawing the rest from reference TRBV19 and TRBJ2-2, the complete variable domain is DGGITQSPKYLFRKEGQNVTLSCEQNLNHDAMYWYRQDPGQGLRLIYYSQIVNDFQKGDIAEGYSVSREKKESFPLTVTSAQKNPTAFYLCATSRTSGTGELFFGEGSRLTVL.

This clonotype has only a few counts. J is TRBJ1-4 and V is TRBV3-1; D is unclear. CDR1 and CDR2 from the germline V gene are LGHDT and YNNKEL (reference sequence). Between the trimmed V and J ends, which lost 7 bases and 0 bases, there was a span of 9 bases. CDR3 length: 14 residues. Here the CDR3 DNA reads TGTGCCAGCAAACTAGCAGCAACTAATGAAAAACTGTTTTTT. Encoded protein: CASKLAATNEKLFF.

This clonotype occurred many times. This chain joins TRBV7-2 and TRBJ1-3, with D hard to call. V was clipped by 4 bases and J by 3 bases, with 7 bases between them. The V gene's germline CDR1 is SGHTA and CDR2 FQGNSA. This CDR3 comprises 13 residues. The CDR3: CASSSVGGNTIYF. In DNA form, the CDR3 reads TGTGCCAGCAGCTCTGTTGGTGGAAACACCATATATTTT.

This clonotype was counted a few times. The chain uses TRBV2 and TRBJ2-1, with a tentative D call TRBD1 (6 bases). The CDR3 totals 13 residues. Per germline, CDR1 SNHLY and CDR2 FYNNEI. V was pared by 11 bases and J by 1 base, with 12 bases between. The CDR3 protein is CALEQGSYNEQFF. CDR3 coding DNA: TGTGCCCTTGAGCAGGGGTCCTACAATGAGCAGTTCTTC.

CDR3 protein: CASSYEGSRTEAFF. CDR3 in DNA: TGTGCCAGCAGTTACGAGGGTAGTCGCACTGAAGCTTTCTTT. J is TRBJ1-1 and V is TRBV6-5, with D unclear. Germline V gene sequence: CDR1 MNHEY, CDR2 SVGAGI. Between the trimmed V and J ends, which lost 2 bases and 4 bases, there was a span of 11 bases. The CDR3 contains 14 residues.

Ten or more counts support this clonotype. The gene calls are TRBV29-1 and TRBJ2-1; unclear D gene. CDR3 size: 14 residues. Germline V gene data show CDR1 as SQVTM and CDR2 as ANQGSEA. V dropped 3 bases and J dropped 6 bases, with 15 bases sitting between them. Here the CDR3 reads CSVDEAASFNEQFF. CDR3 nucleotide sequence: TGCAGCGTTGATGAGGCGGCTAGTTTCAATGAGCAGTTCTTC.

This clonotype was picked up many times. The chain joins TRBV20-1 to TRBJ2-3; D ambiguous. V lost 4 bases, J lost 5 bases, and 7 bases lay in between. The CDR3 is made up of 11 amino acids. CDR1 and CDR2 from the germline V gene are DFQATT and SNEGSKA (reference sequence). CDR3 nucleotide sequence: TGCAGTGCTATTTCGATAGATACGCAGTATTTT. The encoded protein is CSAISIDTQYF.

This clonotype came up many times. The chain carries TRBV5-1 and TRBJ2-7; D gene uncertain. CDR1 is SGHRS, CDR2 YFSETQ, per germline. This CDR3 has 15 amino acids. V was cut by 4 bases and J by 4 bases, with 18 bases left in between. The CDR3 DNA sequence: TGCGCCAGCAGCCCCGGCTTCCAGGTATCGTACGAGCAGTACTTC. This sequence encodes CASSPGFQVSYEQYF.

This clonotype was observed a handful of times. This chain's CDR3 is CASSAWTAAGELFF. CDR3 nucleotides: TGCGCCAGCAGCGCCTGGACTGCTGCCGGGGAGCTGTTTTTT. This chain joins TRBV5-1 and TRBJ2-2, with D tentatively TRBD2 (5 bases). Germline V gene sequence: CDR1 SGHRS, CDR2 YFSETQ. Trimming left V 4 bases short and J 6 bases short, with 13 bases between. The CDR3 runs to 14 residues. The whole variable domain, filled in from reference TRBV5-1 and TRBJ2-2, reads KAGVTQTPRYLIKTRGQQVTLSCSPISGHRSVSWYQQTPGQGLQFLFEYFSETQRNKGNFPGRFSGRQFSNSRSEMNVSTLELGDSALYLCASSAWTAAGELFFGEGSRLTVL.

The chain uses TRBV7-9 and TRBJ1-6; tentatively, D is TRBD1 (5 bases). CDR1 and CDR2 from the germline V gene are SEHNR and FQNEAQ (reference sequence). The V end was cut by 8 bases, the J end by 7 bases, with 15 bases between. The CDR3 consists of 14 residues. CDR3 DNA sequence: TGTGCCAGCTCCGGTGGGGCGGAGAATTCACCCCTCCACTTT. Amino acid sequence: CASSGGAENSPLHF.

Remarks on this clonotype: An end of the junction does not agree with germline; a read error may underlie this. CDR3: CCASWREVNSRNNEQFF. In nucleotides, the CDR3 is TGCTGTGCTAGCTGGCGGGAGGTGAACTCAAGGAACAATGAGCAGTTCTTC. This rearrangement joins TRBV20-1 to TRBJ2-1; 8 nucleotides agree with TRBD2. There are 17 residues in the CDR3. Germline V gives CDR1 DFQATT, CDR2 SNEGSKA (reference sequence).